One sample yielded the 11 T cell receptor beta chains listed below, sequenced in a study of T cell repertoires in cytomegalovirus infection. Via MiXCR, TCRdb re-called the reads, giving one row per CDR3 protein. The sample shows about 150,000 distinct CDR3 sequences, around 22% of them seen only once. Sequenced material: PBMCs. Receptor source: a human donor in good health (CMV status not recorded). Some clones in this sample may be carry-over from other donors' samples.

J is TRBJ1-2 and V is TRBV4-1; weak D call: TRBD1 (6 bases). Germline CDR1 is MGHRA and CDR2 is YSYEKL. V was pared by 4 bases and J by 1 base, with 19 bases between. CDR3 length: 17 residues. DNA of the CDR3: TGCGCCAGCAGCCCAGAGACAGGAACCTCGAGTAACTATGGCTACACCTTC. Its protein is CASSPETGTSSNYGYTF.

This clonotype was counted at least ten times. J is TRBJ1-4 and V is TRBV7-8, with 7 bases identical to TRBD1. V lost 5 bases to trimming and J lost 2 bases; unmatched junction nucleotides: 8. The CDR3 extends over 16 amino acids. Germline V gene lookup returns CDR1 SGHVS and CDR2 FQNEAQ. The CDR3 sequence is CASSPDDRATNEKLFF. Here the CDR3 DNA reads TGTGCCAGCAGCCCCGACGACAGGGCCACTAATGAAAAACTGTTTTTT.

The CDR3 DNA is TGCGCCAGCAGCCAAGGGGAGGGGCGTTACGAGCAGTACTTC. Residues: CASSQGEGRYEQYF. The V and J genes are TRBV4-3 and TRBJ2-7, with TRBD2 matching over 7 bases. The ends lost 1 base at V and 4 bases at J; junction bases unmatched: 4. CDR3 length: 14 residues. CDR1 and CDR2 from the germline V gene are LGHNA and YSLEER.

This chain links TRBV5-6 with TRBJ1-2; D not certain. The CDR3 extends over 13 amino acids. The germline V gene encodes CDR1 SGHDT and CDR2 YYEEEE. Trimming took 3 bases from V and 6 from J, leaving 12 bases between them. The CDR3 region is CASSYQGRNGYTF. In nucleotides, the CDR3 is TGTGCCAGCAGCTACCAAGGGCGGAATGGCTACACCTTC. The full variable domain, completed using reference TRBV5-6 and TRBJ1-2, is DAGVTQSPTHLIKTRGQQVTLRCSPKSGHDTVSWYQQALGQGPQFIFQYYEEEERQRGNFPDRFSGHQFPNYSSELNVNALLLGDSALYLCASSYQGRNGYTFGSGTRLTVV.

This clonotype was found a few times. The V call is TRBV5-4, the J call TRBJ2-1; D unclear. V gave up 1 base and J gave up 5 bases, with 7 bases separating them. This CDR3 comprises 13 residues. The germline V gene has CDR1 SGHNT and CDR2 YYREEE (reference sequence). For the CDR3, the DNA is TGTGCCAGCAGCTTGCGGCAGCACAATGAGCAGTTCTTC. Translating it yields CASSLRQHNEQFF.

The rearrangement links TRBV2 to TRBJ2-7, with a possible D match to TRBD2 (6 bases). Between the trimmed V and J ends, which lost 3 bases and 0 bases, there was a span of 15 bases. The CDR3 runs 16 residues. The germline V gene has CDR1 SNHLY and CDR2 FYNNEI. DNA for the CDR3: TGTGCCAGCAGTGAGAAGAGCGACGGGAGCTCCTACGAGCAGTACTTC. Translated, it gives CASSEKSDGSSYEQYF.

V gene TRBV19 combines with J gene TRBJ2-1; 7 nucleotides agree with TRBD2. CDR1 is LNHDA and CDR2 is SQIVND in the germline V gene (reference sequence). This CDR3 contains 13 residues. V gave up 8 bases and J gave up 5 bases; unmatched junction bases: 6. The CDR3 region is CASGPGGNNEQFF. The CDR3 DNA sequence: TGTGCCAGTGGGCCGGGAGGTAACAATGAGCAGTTCTTC. Looking up the rest from reference TRBV19 and TRBJ2-1 gives the full variable domain: DGGITQSPKYLFRKEGQNVTLSCEQNLNHDAMYWYRQDPGQGLRLIYYSQIVNDFQKGDIAEGYSVSREKKESFPLTVTSAQKNPTAFYLCASGPGGNNEQFFGPGTRLTVL.

V is TRBV2 and J is TRBJ2-3; 8 positions match TRBD1. The CDR3 is 13 residues long. Germline trimming cut 8 bases from V and 3 bases from J; bases unmatched to any gene: 4. CDR1 and CDR2 (germline): SNHLY, FYNNEI. Here the CDR3 DNA reads TGTGCCAGCTCTCGGGACAGGACAGATACGCAGTATTTT. This codes for CASSRDRTDTQYF.

The CDR3 bases are TGTGCCAGCAGGCCTAGCGGGAGAGGGGACAATGAGCAGTTCTTC. Its protein product is CASRPSGRGDNEQFF. The chain carries TRBV6-2 or TRBV6-3 and TRBJ2-1; 10 positions agree with TRBD2. Germline V gene lookup returns CDR1 MNHEY and CDR2 SVGEGT. This CDR3 region has 15 residues. The J segment lost 5 bases and the V segment lost 6 bases, leaving 7 bases of the junction unmatched.

This clonotype has just one count. V and J are TRBV7-2 and TRBJ1-2; tentatively, D is TRBD1 (5 bases). CDR1 and CDR2 from the germline V gene are SGHTA and FQGNSA. Trimming removed 4 bases at V and 8 bases at J, with 11 bases between. This CDR3 contains 12 residues. This chain's CDR3 is CASSSSGRGYTF. CDR3 bases: TGTGCCAGCAGCTCCTCGGGACGGGGCTACACCTTC.

This clonotype was counted ten times or more. The chain couples TRBV7-8 to TRBJ1-1; no reliable D call. CDR3 length: 13 residues. V dropped 7 bases and J dropped 2 bases, with 11 bases sitting between them. Looked up from germline, CDR1 is SGHVS and CDR2 is FQNEAQ. The DNA for the CDR3 is TGTGCCAGCACCGAAGTCGTCAACACTGAAGCTTTCTTT. This encodes CASTEVVNTEAFF.